A selection of T cell receptor beta chains follows, all from one sample in a study of T cell changes during pregnancy in multiple sclerosis. Assay used: immunoSEQ multiplex PCR; TCRdb lists only in-frame clones, some missing. The repertoire includes approximately 46,000 clones, around 91% of them detected once, and approximately 5% sits in the top ten. The starting material was peripheral blood, obtained after pregnancy. The source of these receptors is a female donor in good health, enrolled as a control in a pregnancy study. Both conserved end residues are part of each CDR3. A D gene is named only where the DNA matches it firmly. Only some rows state a clone size, as once, few, many or a class for expanded clones.

length	D	V	size	J	DNA	CDR3
15	TRBD2	TRBV2	.	TRBJ2-2	TGTGCCAGCAACCCGCGGGGGAGCAGGACCGGGGAGCTGTTTTTT	CASNPRGSRTGELFF
19	TRBD1	TRBV18	.	TRBJ2-6	TGTGCCAGCTCACCACTCGGACAGGGGGGGAGTCTTGGGGCCAACGTCCTGACTTTC	CASSPLGQGGSLGANVLTF
17	TRBD1	TRBV16	once	TRBJ2-7	TGTGCCAGCAGCCAACCGGAAGGGACAGGGGGCTCCTACGAGCAGTACTTC	CASSQPEGTGGSYEQYF
18	TRBD2	TRBV28	.	TRBJ2-6	TGTGCCAGCAGCCATATCCGGGCTAGCGGGACTGGGGCCAACGTCCTGACTTTC	CASSHIRASGTGANVLTF
13	TRBD1	TRBV29-1	once	TRBJ1-1	TGCAGCGCATTAACAGGGGCGGGCACTGAAGCTTTCTTT	CSALTGAGTEAFF
13	.	TRBV4-3	.	TRBJ1-1	TGCGCCAGCAGCCAGGGGGCGGTCACTGAAGCTTTCTTT	CASSQGAVTEAFF
15	TRBD2	TRBV7-6	.	TRBJ2-5	TGTGCCAGCAGTAACAGCGGGACCCTTCAAGAGACCCAGTACTTC	CASSNSGTLQETQYF
16	TRBD1	TRBV15	.	TRBJ1-1	TGTGCCACCAGCAGAGGATGGGACAGGGGGCCCCCTGAAGCTTTCTTT	CATSRGWDRGPPEAFF
15	TRBD1	TRBV5-1	.	TRBJ1-1	TGCGCCAGCTTTACAGGGGGCGCAATTAACACTGAAGCTTTCTTT	CASFTGGAINTEAFF
11	.	TRBV20-1	.	TRBJ2-7	TGCAGTGCAAACGTCGGACTCGAGCAGTACTTC	CSANVGLEQYF
11	.	TRBV30	.	TRBJ2-7	TGTGCCTGGAGTGTCAGATACGAGCAGTACTTC	CAWSVRYEQYF
13	.	TRBV5-6	once	TRBJ1-2	TGTGCCAGCAGCTTGGACAGGGACTATGGCTACACCTTC	CASSLDRDYGYTF
15	.	TRBV6-6	medium-sized	TRBJ1-6	TGTGCCAGTGACCCGGCGGCGGGCTATAATTCACCCCTCCACTTT	CASDPAAGYNSPLHF
13	.	TRBV7-7	.	TRBJ2-5	TGTGCCAGCAGCAGGGGACTTCAAGAGACCCAGTACTTC	CASSRGLQETQYF
18	TRBD2	TRBV4-2	.	TRBJ2-7	TGTGCCAGCAGCGCGGGGGGATCTCTAGAACCAATTTCCTACGAGCAGTACTTC	CASSAGGSLEPISYEQYF
15	TRBD1	TRBV5-1	.	TRBJ1-1	TGCGCCAGCAGCTCCGGACAGGGTTTCGGCACTGAAGCTTTCTTT	CASSSGQGFGTEAFF
15	TRBD1	TRBV29-1	.	TRBJ2-3	TGCAGCGTTGAGGCCGGGACAGGGGTTCGGGATACGCAGTATTTT	CSVEAGTGVRDTQYF
14	.	TRBV6-5	.	TRBJ1-4	TGTGCCAGCAGTCTACAGGCCGTTAATGAAAAACTGTTTTTT	CASSLQAVNEKLFF
15	.	TRBV9	.	TRBJ1-3	TGTGCCAGCAGCGTAGGAGATTACTCTGGAAACACCATATATTTT	CASSVGDYSGNTIYF
16	TRBD2	TRBV28	.	TRBJ2-7	TGTGCCAGCAGTTTGGGGACTAGCGGTCCTTCCTACGAGCAGTACTTC	CASSLGTSGPSYEQYF
16	.	TRBV4-3	.	TRBJ2-7	TGCGCCAGCAGCCAAGATCCCGAGGGCGGCTCCTACGAGCAGTACTTC	CASSQDPEGGSYEQYF
14	.	TRBV29-1	once	TRBJ1-6	TGCAGCGTCAGCACAGGAAGCGATAATTCACCCCTCCACTTT	CSVSTGSDNSPLHF
13	TRBD1	TRBV9	.	TRBJ1-2	TGTGCCAGCAGCGTACCAGGGGGCTATGGCTACACCTTC	CASSVPGGYGYTF
15	.	TRBV9	.	TRBJ2-5	TGTGCCAGCAGCGTAGGTGGGGGGAGCAGAGAGACCCAGTACTTC	CASSVGGGSRETQYF
14	TRBD1	TRBV19	.	TRBJ1-2	TGTGCCAGTAGTCTGGACAGGGACAAGGGAGGCTACACCTTC	CASSLDRDKGGYTF
17	TRBD1	TRBV5-1	.	TRBJ1-1	TGCGCCAGCAGCCGAATCACAGGGGTCCCTATGAACACTGAAGCTTTCTTT	CASSRITGVPMNTEAFF
15	TRBD2	TRBV7-3	.	TRBJ2-7	TGTGCCAGCAGCCATGGACTAGCGGAGCTTTACGAGCAGTACTTC	CASSHGLAELYEQYF
15	.	TRBV6-1	.	TRBJ2-3	TGTGCCAGCAGTGCTGTGGGCGGGACGACAGATACGCAGTATTTT	CASSAVGGTTDTQYF
14	TRBD1	TRBV6-1	.	TRBJ2-7	TGTGCCAGCCTCGCGGGACAGGGTACCTACGAGCAGTACTTC	CASLAGQGTYEQYF
18	TRBD2	TRBV14	.	TRBJ2-3	TGTGCCAGCAGCCAAGATATCCCTAGCGGGAGGGGCACAGATACGCAGTATTTT	CASSQDIPSGRGTDTQYF
14	.	TRBV6-1	medium-sized	TRBJ1-1	TGTGCCAGCAGTGAATCACCGGGGAACACTGAAGCTTTCTTT	CASSESPGNTEAFF
16	TRBD2	TRBV7-2	.	TRBJ2-3	TGTGCCAGCAGCTCCTTAGCGGGGGCCGTCACAGATACGCAGTATTTT	CASSSLAGAVTDTQYF
13	.	TRBV27	.	TRBJ1-5	TGTGCCAGCAGTCGTGTTAGCAATCAGCCCCAGCATTTT	CASSRVSNQPQHF
14	.	TRBV28	once	TRBJ1-2	TGTGCCAGCAGCTCAACCCCAACAACCTATGGCTACACCTTC	CASSSTPTTYGYTF
15	TRBD1	TRBV6-1	.	TRBJ2-7	TGTGCCAGCAGCCTAGGACAGGGGACCTCCTACGAGCAGTACTTC	CASSLGQGTSYEQYF
11	.	TRBV28	.	TRBJ1-6	TGTGCCAGCGGCAGGGCCTCACCCCTCCACTTT	CASGRASPLHF
13	.	TRBV9	.	TRBJ1-1	TGTGCCAGCAGCGGGGCAGCGAACACTGAAGCTTTCTTT	CASSGAANTEAFF
19	.	TRBV4-2	.	TRBJ2-6	TGTGCCAGCAGCCCCAATCCGATCGGGGGTGGGGCTGGGGCCAACGTCCTGACTTTC	CASSPNPIGGGAGANVLTF
15	TRBD1	TRBV5-4	.	TRBJ2-7	TGTGCCAGCAGCTTGGCTGGACAGGGGTCTTACGAGCAGTACTTC	CASSLAGQGSYEQYF
13	TRBD2	TRBV10-2	few	TRBJ2-7	TGCGCCAGCAGTGAGGGACTAGCAGCTACTCGGTACTTC	CASSEGLAATRYF
15	TRBD1	TRBV6-5	.	TRBJ2-7	TGTGCCAGCAGTTCAGGACAGGGGGTGTCCTACGAGCAGTACTTC	CASSSGQGVSYEQYF
15	TRBD2	TRBV30	.	TRBJ2-7	TGTGCCTGGAGTGTAGGGTACCCCTCTAGCGGGAGGGCCGTATTC	CAWSVGYPSSGRAVF
13	.	TRBV19	.	TRBJ2-7	TGTGCCAGTAGCCAGGGGATTTCGTACGAGCAGTACTTC	CASSQGISYEQYF
17	TRBD1	TRBV25-1	.	TRBJ1-2	TGTGCCAGCAGTGGCCGGGACAGCGGCATCCTAAACTATGGCTACACCTTC	CASSGRDSGILNYGYTF
14	.	TRBV14	.	TRBJ1-2	TGTGCCAGCAGCCACCGGCCCCGAGAGGATGGCTACACCTTC	CASSHRPREDGYTF
12	.	TRBV6-5	.	TRBJ1-4	TGTGCCAGCCAGAATCGGGGGGCGAAACTGTTTTTT	CASQNRGAKLFF
13	.	TRBV29-1	.	TRBJ2-3	TGCAGCGTTGAACGTGCCCGGGGAGATACGCAGTATTTT	CSVERARGDTQYF
19	TRBD2	TRBV28	.	TRBJ2-2	TGTGCCAGCAGTTTATGGGGACTAGCGGAAGCGATGAACACCGGGGAGCTGTTTTTT	CASSLWGLAEAMNTGELFF